One sample yielded the 27 T cell receptor beta chains listed below, sequenced in a study of blood T cell repertoires in COVID-19. Using immunoSEQ multiplex PCR, the repertoire was profiled, and TCRdb retains in-frame clones only, with some absent. The sample holds tens of thousands of clones, around 68% seen once. Sequencing was done on a sample of peripheral blood. All receptors come from a woman in her 70s with acute or convalescent COVID-19.

The table lists this clone with a count of one. This chain connects TRBV7-2 to TRBJ1-4; TRBD1 might be the D (6 bases). The germline V and J ends were trimmed by 3 bases and 4 bases, with 15 bases remaining between them. Per the germline V gene, CDR1 is SGHTA and CDR2 is FQGNSA. The CDR3 is 16 residues long. The CDR3 DNA follows: TGTGCCAGCAGCTTTGGTTTACAGGGCCTTAATGAAAAACTGTTTTTT. It codes for CASSFGLQGLNEKLFF.

The chain couples TRBV12-3 or TRBV12-4 to TRBJ1-5; D is unclear. V lost 1 base to trimming and J lost 4 bases, with 5 bases between them. This CDR3 is 13 amino acids long. For the CDR3, the DNA is TGTGCCAGCAGTTTAGACAGAAATCAGCCCCAGCATTTT. It is translated as CASSLDRNQPQHF.

This chain links TRBV7-2 with TRBJ2-7; 8 nucleotides line up with TRBD2. V was clipped by 1 base and J by 6 bases; unmatched bases: 5. CDR1 is SGHTA and CDR2 is FQGNSA in the germline V gene. This CDR3 contains 14 residues. CDR3 region: CASSLVSAGGEQYF. CDR3 nucleotides: TGTGCCAGCAGCTTAGTCAGTGCGGGGGGCGAGCAGTACTTC. The complete variable domain, with remaining parts taken from reference TRBV7-2 and TRBJ2-7, reads GAGVSQSPSNKVTEKGKDVELRCDPISGHTALYWYRQSLGQGLEFLIYFQGNSAPDKSGLPSDRFSAERTGGSVSTLTIQRTQQEDSAVYLCASSLVSAGGEQYFGPGTRLTVT.

The rearrangement links TRBV7-9 to TRBJ1-5, with D perhaps matching TRBD1 (5 bases). V was pared by 5 bases and J by 2 bases, with 7 bases between. The germline CDR1 and CDR2 sequences are SEHNR and FQNEAQ (reference sequence). This CDR3 has 13 residues. The CDR3 DNA is TGTGCCAGCAGCCTACAGGGCAATCAGCCCCAGCATTTT. This sequence encodes CASSLQGNQPQHF. The whole variable domain, remainder taken from reference TRBV7-9 and TRBJ1-5, is DTGVSQNPRHKITKRGQNVTFRCDPISEHNRLYWYRQTLGQGPEFLTYFQNEAQLEKSRLLSDRFSAERPKGSFSTLEIQRTEQGDSAMYLCASSLQGNQPQHFGDGTRLSIL.

This chain links TRBV11-2 with TRBJ2-4; D is perhaps TRBD1 (6 bases). The length of the CDR3 is 14 residues. V lost 5 bases, J lost 8 bases, and 16 bases lay in between. The germline gives CDR1 SGHAT, CDR2 FQNNGV. DNA of the CDR3: TGTGCCAGCAGCGTCGGACAGTCAGAGGACATTCAGTACTTC. Translated: CASSVGQSEDIQYF.

This clone was counted a few times. This rearrangement joins TRBV6-5 to TRBJ2-7, with TRBD1 matching 9 bases. V gave up 11 bases and J gave up 3 bases; unmatched junction bases: 8. The CDR3 is 13 amino acids. From germline, CDR1 is MNHEY and CDR2 SVGAGI. CDR3 protein: CASETGGIYEQYF. CDR3 coding DNA: TGTGCCTCCGAGACAGGGGGTATCTACGAGCAGTACTTC.

The chain uses TRBV15 and TRBJ2-1; TRBD2 matches 7 bases. Germline-derived CDR1 and CDR2 are LNHNV and YYDKDF (reference sequence). The CDR3 contains 15 residues. The junction had 4 bases not matched to a gene; V was cut back by 0 bases and J by 5 bases. Here the CDR3 reads CATSREAGFHNEQFF. In DNA, the CDR3 is TGTGCCACCAGCAGAGAAGCGGGGTTCCACAATGAGCAGTTCTTC.

V usage is TRBV7-6 and J usage is TRBJ1-4; D gene ambiguous. CDR3 length equals 15 residues. The germline V gene has CDR1 SGHVS and CDR2 FNYEAQ. The germline V and J ends were trimmed by 1 base and 8 bases, with 14 bases remaining between them. The CDR3 coding sequence is TGTGCCAGCAGCTTAGGCGTCGCTGGGCAGGAAAAACTGTTTTTT. Residues: CASSLGVAGQEKLFF.

The chain recombines TRBV15 with TRBJ2-1; 12 positions match TRBD2. The germline gives CDR1 LNHNV, CDR2 YYDKDF (reference sequence). There are 20 residues in the CDR3. Unmatched junction bases numbered 23, after V lost 5 bases and J lost 9 bases. For the CDR3, the DNA is TGTGCCACCAGCCCTAGCCCTGGGACAGCGACTAGCGGGAGAGTCTTTGAGCAGTTCTTC. Translating it yields CATSPSPGTATSGRVFEQFF. Filled out from reference TRBV15 and TRBJ2-1, the complete variable domain reads DAMVIQNPRYQVTQFGKPVTLSCSQTLNHNVMYWYQQKSSQAPKLLFHYYDKDFNNEADTPDNFQSRRPNTSFCFLDIRSPGLGDTAMYLCATSPSPGTATSGRVFEQFFGPGTRLTVL.

This chain links TRBV19 with TRBJ2-2; D is possibly TRBD1 (5 bases). Germline-derived CDR1 and CDR2 are LNHDA and SQIVND (reference sequence). Trimming stripped 7 bases from V and 7 bases from J, with 22 bases between. The CDR3 consists of 16 residues. CDR3 protein: CASNRYSQGADGELFF. For the CDR3, the DNA is TGTGCCAGTAACAGATATAGTCAAGGGGCGGACGGGGAGCTGTTTTTT. Full variable domain (remainder filled in from reference TRBV19 and TRBJ2-2): DGGITQSPKYLFRKEGQNVTLSCEQNLNHDAMYWYRQDPGQGLRLIYYSQIVNDFQKGDIAEGYSVSREKKESFPLTVTSAQKNPTAFYLCASNRYSQGADGELFFGEGSRLTVL.

This clone was seen more than once but under ten times. Other DNA variants within this sample encode the same CDR3. The chain uses TRBV6-5 and TRBJ2-7, with TRBD1 matching 9 bases. V was pared by 3 bases and J by 5 bases, with 5 bases of the junction left unmatched. There are 14 residues in the CDR3. Germline CDR1 reads MNHEY; CDR2 reads SVGAGI. The CDR3 DNA sequence: TGTGCCAGCAGTTATGACAGGGGGTCTCACGAGCAGTACTTC. It is translated as CASSYDRGSHEQYF.

The J gene is TRBJ2-3, the V gene TRBV6-6; TRBD1 matches 9 bases. The CDR3 loop spans 16 amino acids. Losses at the gene ends were 5 bases for V and 2 bases for J; bases not matched to a gene: 8. Germline lookup yields CDR1 MNHNY and CDR2 SVGAGI (reference sequence). CDR3 nucleotides: TGTGCCAGCAGTCGGGACAGGGTAGAGGTCACAGATACGCAGTATTTT. Protein sequence: CASSRDRVEVTDTQYF.

This chain joins TRBV4-2 and TRBJ2-5; 10 bases match TRBD2. Germline assignment: CDR1 LGHNA and CDR2 YNFKEQ. The CDR3 runs to 14 residues. V lost 7 bases and J lost 5; bases outside the gene matches: 7. The CDR3 region has the DNA TGTGCCAGCAAACCGGGACTAGCGAGTGAGACCCAGTACTTC. Amino acid sequence: CASKPGLASETQYF.

By share, this clone counts as hyperexpanded. The chain has TRBV6-6 and TRBJ1-6, with 9 positions matching TRBD1. The CDR3 length is 14 residues. Germline-derived CDR1 and CDR2 are MNHNY and SVGAGI (reference sequence). The V segment lost 5 bases and the J segment 11 bases; nucleotides outside the gene matches: 7. CDR3 loop: CASSPDRGRTPLHF. CDR3 coding DNA: TGTGCCAGCAGTCCGGACAGGGGTCGGACACCCCTCCACTTT.

The genes are TRBV7-6 and TRBJ1-3, with D hard to call. The CDR3 spans 20 residues. V lost 1 base and J 0 bases, leaving 22 bases between the germline ends. The germline CDR1 and CDR2 sequences are SGHVS and FNYEAQ. DNA for the CDR3: TGTGCCAGCAGCTTAGTATCGCCGGGAGGTTTCCTTTTCTCTGGAAACACCATATATTTT. Protein product: CASSLVSPGGFLFSGNTIYF.

The chain is built from TRBV11-2 and TRBJ2-7; D possibly corresponds to TRBD1 (5 bases). This CDR3 contains 14 residues. The germline CDR1 and CDR2 sequences are SGHAT and FQNNGV. Trimming removed 5 bases at V and 2 bases at J, with 13 bases between. CDR3 coding DNA: TGTGCCAGCAGCACCGGACAAGGAGCCTACGAGCAGTACTTC. As protein: CASSTGQGAYEQYF.

The J gene is TRBJ1-5, the V gene TRBV2; TRBD1 agrees at 9 bases. Germline assignment: CDR1 SNHLY and CDR2 FYNNEI. The junction had 12 bases not matched to a gene; V was cut back by 6 bases and J by 6 bases. The CDR3 is 16 amino acids. The CDR3 sequence: CASSQSGTGSSQPQHF. The CDR3 DNA follows: TGTGCCAGCAGCCAATCCGGGACAGGGTCAAGTCAGCCCCAGCATTTT.

V usage is TRBV19 and J usage is TRBJ2-3; TRBD2 aligns across 8 bases. CDR3 size: 15 residues. Germline CDR1 reads LNHDA; CDR2 reads SQIVND (reference sequence). After removal of 6 bases from V and 1 base from J, the junction contained 6 bases not matched to a gene. DNA for the CDR3: TGTGCCAGTAGAAATAGCGGGGTGGGCACAGATACGCAGTATTTT. It codes for CASRNSGVGTDTQYF.

With respect to this clone: This specimen includes other DNA sequences encoding the same CDR3. V gene TRBV7-3 combines with J gene TRBJ2-5, with a weak D call TRBD1 (6 bases). Germline lookup yields CDR1 SGHTA and CDR2 FQGTGA. Deletions cut 4 bases from V and 5 bases from J, with 11 bases between. This CDR3 region has 13 residues. The CDR3 sequence is CASSSQGLETQYF. The CDR3 DNA sequence: TGTGCCAGCAGCTCCCAGGGGTTGGAGACCCAGTACTTC.

The gene calls are TRBV7-2 and TRBJ2-7; TRBD2 aligns across 7 bases. The junction had 3 bases not matched to a gene; V was cut back by 2 bases and J by 2 bases. The germline V gene has CDR1 SGHTA and CDR2 FQGNSA. CDR3 length equals 14 residues. The CDR3 DNA reads as TGTGCCAGCAGCTTAACAGCGGGGCCCTACGAGCAGTACTTC. Translated, it gives CASSLTAGPYEQYF.

V gene TRBV6-2 or TRBV6-3 combines with J gene TRBJ1-3, with 9 bases matching TRBD1. The germline gives CDR1 MNHEY, CDR2 SVGEGT. The CDR3 runs to 15 residues. V lost 4 bases, J lost 3 bases, and 4 bases stayed unmatched. The chain's CDR3 is CASSSTGGFGNTIYF. In nucleotides, the CDR3 is TGTGCCAGCAGTTCAACAGGGGGCTTTGGAAACACCATATATTTT.

The V call is TRBV19, the J call TRBJ1-2; the match to TRBD1 covers 8 bases. The CDR3 has 13 residues. The germline V gene has CDR1 LNHDA and CDR2 SQIVND (reference sequence). V dropped 8 bases and J dropped 4; count of bases not matched to a gene: 6. The DNA for the CDR3 is TGTGCCAGTGCACAGGGGGACGGCTATGGCTACACCTTC. Its protein product is CASAQGDGYGYTF.

This clone has a count of ten or more. The genes are TRBV4-2 and TRBJ2-3; no definite D call. The CDR3 extends over 18 amino acids. Germline V gene sequence: CDR1 LGHNA, CDR2 YNFKEQ. V was trimmed by 0 bases and J by 2 bases, leaving 18 bases between them. CDR3 DNA: TGTGCCAGCAGCCAAGAGCCGCGAACTACCACCGTCACAGATACGCAGTATTTT. This sequence encodes CASSQEPRTTTVTDTQYF.

The chain recombines TRBV7-2 with TRBJ2-7, with 8 bases that match TRBD2. The V gene's germline CDR1 is SGHTA and CDR2 FQGNSA. CDR3 length: 18 residues. V shed 1 base, J shed 5 bases, and the junction held 16 bases outside the gene matches. This chain's CDR3 is CASSLGGDGSGVYDEQYF. As DNA, the CDR3 is TGTGCCAGCAGCTTAGGCGGGGATGGTAGCGGGGTCTATGACGAGCAGTACTTC. The whole variable domain, remainder taken from reference TRBV7-2 and TRBJ2-7, is GAGVSQSPSNKVTEKGKDVELRCDPISGHTALYWYRQSLGQGLEFLIYFQGNSAPDKSGLPSDRFSAERTGGSVSTLTIQRTQQEDSAVYLCASSLGGDGSGVYDEQYFGPGTRLTVT.

The chain carries TRBV19 and TRBJ1-2; D is undetermined. This CDR3 spans 16 amino acids. V was trimmed by 10 bases and J by 2 bases, leaving 23 bases between them. Per germline, CDR1 LNHDA and CDR2 SQIVND (reference sequence). CDR3 protein: CAIREDRGLGNYGYTF. The CDR3 coding sequence is TGTGCCATCCGCGAAGATCGAGGGTTAGGAAACTATGGCTACACCTTC. The complete variable domain, with remaining parts taken from reference TRBV19 and TRBJ1-2, reads DGGITQSPKYLFRKEGQNVTLSCEQNLNHDAMYWYRQDPGQGLRLIYYSQIVNDFQKGDIAEGYSVSREKKESFPLTVTSAQKNPTAFYLCAIREDRGLGNYGYTFGSGTRLTVV.

CDR3 protein: CASSFMGLAGGFEQFF. In nucleotides, the CDR3 is TGTGCCAGCAGTTTTATGGGACTAGCGGGAGGATTTGAGCAGTTCTTC. The chain joins TRBV28 to TRBJ2-1; TRBD2 agrees at 15 bases. There are 16 residues in the CDR3. J gave up 9 bases and V 3 bases, and 6 bases lay outside the gene matches. CDR1 is MDHEN and CDR2 is SYDVKM in the germline V gene.

The rearrangement joins TRBV11-1 to TRBJ2-1; the match to TRBD2 covers 7 bases. Trimming cost V 5 bases and J 7 bases; bases outside gene matches: 11. The CDR3 covers 15 residues. Germline-derived CDR1 and CDR2 are SGHAT and FQDESV (reference sequence). The CDR3 loop reads CASSRRDYPPNEQFF. Here the CDR3 DNA reads TGTGCCAGCAGCCGCCGGGACTACCCTCCGAATGAGCAGTTCTTC.